One and the same sample provided the 29 T cell receptor beta chains below, sequenced in a study of blood T cell repertoires in COVID-19 (dated by TCRdb to the early 2020s). The library was generated by the immunoSEQ multiplex PCR assay. Not all clones reach the TCRdb copy of this immuneACCESS table, which keeps in-frame sequences only. Checked studies attribute under half of the gap to unresolved V genes and leave the rest unexplained. The sample has 200,000 to 250,000 clones on record, roughly 84% of them singletons. Approximately 4% of the sample goes to the ten largest clones. The sample comprised peripheral blood. The receptor source for this set is a woman older than 75 with acute or convalescent COVID-19.

The table lists this clone with a few counts. The chain employs TRBV14 and TRBJ1-6, with D possibly being TRBD1 (5 bases). With 2 bases removed from V and 10 bases from J, the gap between germline ends came to 9 bases. Germline CDR1 is SGHDN and CDR2 is FVKESK. The CDR3 covers 13 residues. CDR3 sequence: CASSQSRGSPLHF. CDR3 DNA: TGTGCCAGCAGCCAAAGTAGGGGCTCACCCCTCCACTTT. The complete variable domain, with remaining parts taken from reference TRBV14 and TRBJ1-6, reads EAGVTQFPSHSVIEKGQTVTLRCDPISGHDNLYWYRRVMGKEIKFLLHFVKESKQDESGMPNNRFLAERTGGTYSTLKVQPAELEDSGVYFCASSQSRGSPLHFGNGTRLTVT.

This clone turned up a few times. The chain combines TRBV28 with TRBJ2-1, with D perhaps TRBD2 (7 bases). This CDR3 spans 13 amino acids. Germline V gives CDR1 MDHEN, CDR2 SYDVKM. V gave up 8 bases and J gave up 7 bases, with 15 bases separating them. As DNA, the CDR3 is TGTGCCAGCGTATGGGGGGGCCAAAATGAGCAGTTCTTC. This codes for CASVWGGQNEQFF.

The CDR3 bases are TGTGCCAGTAGTCCTCCAGGGGGTAATCAGCCCCAGCATTTT. Residues: CASSPPGGNQPQHF. The chain employs TRBV19 and TRBJ1-5; TRBD1 agrees at 7 bases. The CDR3 covers 14 residues. V was pared by 5 bases and J by 4 bases, with 5 bases of the junction left unmatched. Germline loops: CDR1 LNHDA, CDR2 SQIVND (reference sequence).

This chain connects TRBV5-5 to TRBJ2-7; TRBD1 might be the D (6 bases). Germline V gene lookup returns CDR1 SGHKS and CDR2 YYEKEE (reference sequence). The V and J ends lost 4 bases and 3 bases respectively, with 20 bases between them. This CDR3 spans 16 amino acids. DNA of the CDR3: TGTGCCAGCAGCATGACGGGAACAGGGAGACTCTACGAGCAGTACTTC. This sequence encodes CASSMTGTGRLYEQYF.

The chain joins TRBV5-5 to TRBJ2-5; maybe TRBD1 (5 bases). Trimming removed 4 bases at V and 5 bases at J, with 15 bases between. CDR3 length: 14 residues. Germline CDR1 and CDR2: SGHKS and YYEKEE (reference sequence). The CDR3 DNA reads as TGTGCCAGCAGCCCTCAGGGAATAGGGGAGACCCAGTACTTC. It translates to CASSPQGIGETQYF.

The chain uses TRBV11-3 and TRBJ2-7; D perhaps matches TRBD2 (5 bases). Trimming removed 4 bases from V and 7 bases from J, with 11 bases in between. CDR3 length: 12 residues. Looked up from germline, CDR1 is SGHNT and CDR2 is YENEEA. The CDR3 sequence is CASSSGPGEQYF. CDR3 nucleotide sequence: TGTGCCAGCAGCTCTGGACCGGGAGAGCAGTACTTC.

This clone was recorded once. CDR3 nucleotides: TGCGCCAGCAGCCCTCTTAGAGGCCAGATTAACTATGGCTACACCTTC. It encodes CASSPLRGQINYGYTF. The genes are TRBV5-1 and TRBJ1-2; D gene unclear. V lost 4 bases and J 1 base, leaving 17 bases between the germline ends. In germline, CDR1 is SGHRS, CDR2 YFSETQ. This CDR3 contains 16 residues.

The gene calls are TRBV27 and TRBJ2-1; D is ambiguous. With 7 bases removed from V and 6 bases from J, the gap between germline ends came to 19 bases. The germline CDR1 and CDR2 sequences are MNHEY and SMNVEV (reference sequence). The CDR3 is 15 residues long. CDR3 protein: CASNYGSLSTNEQFF. Written as DNA, the CDR3 is TGTGCCAGCAACTATGGATCACTCAGTACCAATGAGCAGTTCTTC.

The V call is TRBV12-3 or TRBV12-4, the J call TRBJ1-1; D gene uncertain. The CDR3 is 13 residues long. V dropped 6 bases and J dropped 0 bases, with 8 bases sitting between them. CDR3 residues: CASSGRMNTEAFF. CDR3 DNA: TGTGCCAGCAGCGGCAGGATGAACACTGAAGCTTTCTTT.

This clone was found a few times. This chain links TRBV27 with TRBJ1-6; possible D gene TRBD1, 5 bases. CDR3 length: 14 amino acids. Germline V CDR1 and CDR2: MNHEY, SMNVEV (reference sequence). V lost 7 bases and J 0 bases, leaving 7 bases between the germline ends. In DNA form, the CDR3 reads TGTGCCAGCACGACAGTCTCCTATAATTCACCCCTCCACTTT. It specifies CASTTVSYNSPLHF.

This clone was counted only a few times. This rearrangement joins TRBV27 to TRBJ2-7; 9 bases are shared with TRBD2. This CDR3 contains 15 residues. The trim removed 3 bases at V and 4 bases at J, leaving 7 bases unmatched. Germline CDR1 MNHEY, CDR2 SMNVEV (reference sequence). CDR3 amino acids: CASSLAGGALYEQYF. CDR3 coding DNA: TGTGCCAGCAGTTTGGCGGGGGGGGCCTTGTACGAGCAGTACTTC.

The chain uses TRBV5-6 and TRBJ1-6, with 9 bases identical to TRBD1. This CDR3 has 16 residues. Per germline, CDR1 SGHDT and CDR2 YYEEEE. V shed 4 bases, J shed 6 bases, and the junction held 8 bases outside the gene matches. The CDR3 region is CASSVGLGQGNSPLHF. The CDR3 DNA reads TGTGCCAGCAGCGTTGGACTGGGACAGGGTAATTCACCCCTCCACTTT.

The chain links TRBV2 to TRBJ2-2; TRBD1 matches at 7 bases. V dropped 4 bases and J dropped 8; count of bases not matched to a gene: 7. The length of the CDR3 is 14 residues. Per the germline V gene, CDR1 is SNHLY and CDR2 is FYNNEI. Here the CDR3 reads CASSGDSLTGELFF. The CDR3 coding sequence is TGTGCCAGCAGTGGGGACAGCCTAACGGGGGAGCTGTTTTTT.

The chain links TRBV14 to TRBJ2-1; 9 bases align to TRBD2. Germline CDR1 and CDR2: SGHDN and FVKESK. V was clipped by 2 bases and J by 8 bases; unmatched bases: 10. The CDR3 consists of 16 residues. For the CDR3, the DNA is TGTGCCAGCAGCCAACGGGCGGGGGGGCCTTTAGATGAGCAGTTCTTC. This sequence encodes CASSQRAGGPLDEQFF.

V and J are TRBV19 and TRBJ2-7; 9 positions agree with TRBD1. Germline values: CDR1 LNHDA, CDR2 SQIVND (reference sequence). CDR3 length: 15 residues. Trimming took 7 bases from V and 2 from J; bases not matched to a gene: 9. The CDR3 reads CASTTTGGLTYEQYF. The DNA of the CDR3 is TGTGCCAGTACCACCACAGGGGGCCTTACCTACGAGCAGTACTTC.

This chain joins TRBV7-9 and TRBJ2-2, with 7 bases lining up with TRBD1. With 5 bases clipped from V and 0 bases from J, the junction kept 6 bases outside the gene matches. Germline V gene sequence: CDR1 SEHNR, CDR2 FQNEAQ (reference sequence). CDR3 length equals 16 residues. The CDR3 sequence: CASSAAGTANTGELFF. Written as DNA, the CDR3 is TGTGCCAGCAGCGCAGCCGGGACAGCGAACACCGGGGAGCTGTTTTTT.

The rearrangement uses TRBV7-2 and TRBJ1-2; TRBD1 is a possible D gene (6 bases). The CDR3 is 14 amino acids. The ends were cut back, 4 bases at V and 8 bases at J, with 17 bases in the middle. Germline V gene data show CDR1 as SGHTA and CDR2 as FQGNSA. This CDR3 reads CASSSDSRVRGYTF. For the CDR3, the DNA is TGTGCCAGCAGCTCGGACAGCCGAGTTCGAGGCTACACCTTC.

A few counts support this clone. The J gene is TRBJ1-2, the V gene TRBV5-1, with D possibly being TRBD1 (6 bases). V lost 4 bases and J lost 6, with 16 bases in between. Germline V CDR1 and CDR2: SGHRS, YFSETQ. The CDR3 consists of 14 residues. CDR3 amino acids: CASSPLRTDNGYTF. CDR3 in DNA: TGCGCCAGCAGCCCTCTGAGGACAGATAATGGCTACACCTTC.

The chain carries TRBV5-1 and TRBJ1-2, with D possibly matching TRBD1 (6 bases). CDR1 is SGHRS and CDR2 is YFSETQ in the germline V gene. CDR3 length: 14 residues. Trimming cost V 4 bases and J 8 bases, with 18 bases left between them. DNA for the CDR3: TGCGCCAGCAGCCTGGCCCACAGGGCTCGAGGCTACACCTTC. Its protein product is CASSLAHRARGYTF.

This chain links TRBV6-5 with TRBJ1-5, with a weak D call TRBD1 (6 bases). The ends were cut back, 8 bases at V and 0 bases at J, with 11 bases in the middle. Germline CDR1 and CDR2: MNHEY and SVGAGI. The CDR3 loop spans 14 amino acids. The CDR3 bases are TGTGCCAGCGCTACAGGGTTTAGCAATCAGCCCCAGCATTTT. Translating gives CASATGFSNQPQHF.

The chain is built from TRBV7-2 and TRBJ1-5; 9 bases match TRBD1. The CDR3 spans 15 residues. Germline V gene lookup returns CDR1 SGHTA and CDR2 FQGNSA. V gave up 5 bases and J gave up 3 bases; unmatched junction bases: 5. CDR3 in amino acids: CASSPGQGINQPQHF. CDR3 sequence (DNA): TGTGCCAGCAGCCCCGGACAGGGGATCAATCAGCCCCAGCATTTT.

This clone was detected only once. This CDR3 is CASFHREDTEAFF. The CDR3 region has the DNA TGTGCCAGTTTCCACAGGGAAGACACTGAAGCTTTCTTT. V usage is TRBV6-5 and J usage is TRBJ1-1; possible D gene TRBD1, 6 bases. There are 13 residues in the CDR3. V was clipped by 9 bases and J by 3 bases, with 14 bases between them. CDR1 MNHEY and CDR2 SVGAGI come from the germline V gene.

The rearrangement uses TRBV6-5 and TRBJ1-5; D might be TRBD1 (6 bases). The CDR3 loop spans 13 amino acids. CDR1 and CDR2 from the germline V gene are MNHEY and SVGAGI. V lost 6 bases, J lost 6 bases, and 12 bases lay in between. In DNA form, the CDR3 reads TGTGCCAGCAGACAGGGTGAGGGTCAGCCCCAGCATTTT. Residues: CASRQGEGQPQHF.

CDR3 bases: TGTGCCAGCATGGGGGCCCCTGGTGAAAAACTGTTTTTT. It translates to CASMGAPGEKLFF. V is TRBV6-5 and J is TRBJ1-4; TRBD1 is a possible D gene (6 bases). This CDR3 has 13 amino acids. Trimming cost V 7 bases and J 7 bases, with 13 bases left between them. Germline assignment: CDR1 MNHEY and CDR2 SVGAGI.

This chain links TRBV19 with TRBJ2-1; 10 bases are shared with TRBD2. This CDR3 is built from 15 residues. Germline V CDR1 and CDR2: LNHDA, SQIVND (reference sequence). V shed 1 base, J shed 7 bases, and the junction held 4 bases outside the gene matches. The DNA of the CDR3 is TGTGCCAGTAGTATAGGCCCGGGACTAGCGAATGAGCAGTTCTTC. Translating it yields CASSIGPGLANEQFF.

This chain links TRBV15 with TRBJ2-3; D is possibly TRBD2 (5 bases). Germline V gene sequence: CDR1 LNHNV, CDR2 YYDKDF (reference sequence). V lost 8 bases to trimming and J lost 0 bases, with 12 bases between them. The CDR3 extends over 14 amino acids. The CDR3 DNA follows: TGTGCCACCCGAAAGGCGGGCAGCACAGATACGCAGTATTTT. This codes for CATRKAGSTDTQYF.

The V and J genes are TRBV5-1 and TRBJ1-4; D may be TRBD1 (6 bases). The CDR3 has 15 residues. CDR1 SGHRS and CDR2 YFSETQ come from the germline V gene. Trimming removed 2 bases at V and 7 bases at J, with 15 bases between. Written as DNA, the CDR3 is TGCGCCAGCAGCTTATCACAGGGCTCAGTTGAAAAACTGTTTTTT. Protein: CASSLSQGSVEKLFF. The variable domain in full, with the rest retrieved from reference TRBV5-1 and TRBJ1-4, is KAGVTQTPRYLIKTRGQQVTLSCSPISGHRSVSWYQQTPGQGLQFLFEYFSETQRNKGNFPGRFSGRQFSNSRSEMNVSTLELGDSALYLCASSLSQGSVEKLFFGSGTQLSVL.

The chain couples TRBV6-5 to TRBJ1-1, with no clear D. Germline values: CDR1 MNHEY, CDR2 SVGAGI. Between the trimmed V and J ends, which lost 10 bases and 5 bases, there was a span of 14 bases. The CDR3 spans 12 residues. The CDR3 spells CAIGRVGTEAFF. Here the CDR3 DNA reads TGTGCCATCGGGCGGGTGGGGACTGAAGCTTTCTTT.

The rearrangement joins TRBV27 to TRBJ1-4, with D uncertain. Germline assignment: CDR1 MNHEY and CDR2 SMNVEV (reference sequence). The CDR3 extends over 14 amino acids. Trimming took 3 bases from V and 5 from J, leaving 10 bases between them. The CDR3 DNA sequence: TGTGCCAGCAGTTTTGAGGGCAGGAATGAAAAACTGTTTTTT. It specifies CASSFEGRNEKLFF.